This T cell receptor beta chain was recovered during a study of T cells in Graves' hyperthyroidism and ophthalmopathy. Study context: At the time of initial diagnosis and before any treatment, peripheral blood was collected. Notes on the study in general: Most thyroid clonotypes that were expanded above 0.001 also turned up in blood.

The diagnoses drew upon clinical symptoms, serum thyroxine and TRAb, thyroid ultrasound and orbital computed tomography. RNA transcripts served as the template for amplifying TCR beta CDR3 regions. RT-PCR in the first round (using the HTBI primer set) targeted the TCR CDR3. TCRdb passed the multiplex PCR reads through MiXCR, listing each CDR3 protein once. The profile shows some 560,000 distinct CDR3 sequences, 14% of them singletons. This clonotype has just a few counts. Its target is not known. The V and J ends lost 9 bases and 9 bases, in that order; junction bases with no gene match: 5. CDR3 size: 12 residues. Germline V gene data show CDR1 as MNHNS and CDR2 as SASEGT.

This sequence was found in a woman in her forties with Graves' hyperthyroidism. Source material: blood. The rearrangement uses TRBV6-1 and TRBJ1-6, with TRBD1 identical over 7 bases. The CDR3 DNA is TGTGCCAGTCAGGGGGAAAGTTCACCCCTCCACTTT. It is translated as CASQGESSPLHF.